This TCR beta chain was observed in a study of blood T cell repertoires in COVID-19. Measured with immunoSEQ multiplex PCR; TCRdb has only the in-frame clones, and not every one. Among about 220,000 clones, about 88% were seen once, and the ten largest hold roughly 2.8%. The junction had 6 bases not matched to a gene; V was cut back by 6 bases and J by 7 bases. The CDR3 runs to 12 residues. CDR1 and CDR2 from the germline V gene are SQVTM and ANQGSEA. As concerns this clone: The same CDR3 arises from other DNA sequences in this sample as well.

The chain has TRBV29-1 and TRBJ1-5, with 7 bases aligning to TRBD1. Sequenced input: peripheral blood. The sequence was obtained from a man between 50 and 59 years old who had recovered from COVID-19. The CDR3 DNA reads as TGCAGCGTGCGACAGGGAGACCAGCCCCAGCATTTT. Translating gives CSVRQGDQPQHF.